Listed below are T cell receptor beta chains from one sample, sequenced in a study of blood T cell repertoires in COVID-19. Assay used: immunoSEQ multiplex PCR; TCRdb lists only in-frame clones, some missing. The sample shows approximately 240,000 clones, approximately 90% of them seen only once. Material for sequencing was PBMCs or T cells enriched from blood (not recorded which). These receptors all stem from a woman aged 25-40 years with acute COVID-19. Each CDR3 is given with its conserved first and last residue. D genes are given only for firm matches. Clone size is shown for a subset of rows, as once, few, many or a class of expanded clone.

V gene	J gene	clone size	D gene	CDR3 protein	CDR3 DNA
TRBV7-3	TRBJ2-3	once	NA	CASSSLAYHDTDTQYF	TGTGCCAGCAGCTCGCTAGCCTACCACGACACAGATACGCAGTATTTT
TRBV28	TRBJ1-5	NA	NA	CASSRETGSLYSNQPQHF	TGTGCCAGCAGTCGAGAAACAGGATCCCTATATAGCAATCAGCCCCAGCATTTT
TRBV2	TRBJ2-1	NA	NA	CASSPSPLGPEQFF	TGTGCCAGCAGCCCCTCCCCTCTAGGTCCTGAGCAGTTCTTC
TRBV30	TRBJ1-5	NA	TRBD1	CAWNVQGGNQPQHF	TGTGCCTGGAACGTACAGGGGGGCAATCAGCCCCAGCATTTT
TRBV7-3	TRBJ2-3	NA	NA	CASSLYESTDTQYF	TGTGCCAGCAGTCTATACGAGAGCACAGATACGCAGTATTTT
TRBV25-1	TRBJ2-2	once	TRBD2	CASKGTSGEQSTGELFF	TGTGCCAGCAAAGGGACTAGCGGTGAGCAATCCACCGGGGAGCTGTTTTTT
TRBV9	TRBJ2-3	NA	TRBD2	CASSVNPQGLAGIDTQYF	TGTGCCAGCAGCGTAAATCCCCAAGGACTAGCGGGAATAGATACGCAGTATTTT
TRBV30	TRBJ2-7	NA	NA	CAWSVTSYYEQYF	TGTGCCTGGAGTGTAACTAGCTACTACGAGCAGTACTTC
TRBV19	TRBJ2-3	NA	TRBD1	CASSKKQGSKTDTQYF	TGTGCCAGTAGTAAAAAACAGGGGTCGAAGACAGATACGCAGTATTTT
TRBV18	TRBJ1-1	NA	TRBD1	CASSPPGQDLNTEAFF	TGTGCCAGCTCACCTCCGGGACAGGACCTGAACACTGAAGCTTTCTTT
TRBV28	TRBJ2-2	NA	TRBD1	CASSPRQGVGELFF	TGTGCCAGCAGTCCTCGACAGGGAGTCGGGGAGCTGTTTTTT
TRBV19	TRBJ1-3	NA	TRBD1	CASSILGQALSLSGNTIYF	TGTGCCAGTAGTATTCTCGGACAGGCACTTTCCCTCTCTGGAAACACCATATATTTT
TRBV28	TRBJ2-3	NA	TRBD2	CASSLTSGVSGQYF	TGTGCCAGCAGTTTAACTAGCGGAGTCTCGGGGCAGTATTTT
TRBV5-1	TRBJ2-3	NA	TRBD2	CASSLVLAGGDTQYF	TGCGCCAGCAGCTTGGTGCTAGCGGGAGGGGATACGCAGTATTTT
TRBV5-4	TRBJ2-5	NA	TRBD1	CASSYGTEETQYF	TGTGCCAGCAGCTACGGGACAGAAGAGACCCAGTACTTC
TRBV11-2	TRBJ1-1	NA	NA	CASSLADSEAFF	TGTGCCAGCAGCTTAGCCGACAGTGAAGCTTTCTTT
TRBV19	TRBJ1-3	NA	NA	CASRSEGSGNTIYF	TGTGCCAGTAGATCCGAGGGCTCTGGAAACACCATATATTTT
TRBV7-9	TRBJ2-1	NA	NA	CASSKWTAHSYNEQFF	TGTGCCAGCAGCAAATGGACTGCACACTCCTACAATGAGCAGTTCTTC
TRBV19	TRBJ1-1	once	NA	CASSIFWGRNTEAFF	TGTGCCAGTAGTATATTCTGGGGCCGAAACACTGAAGCTTTCTTT
TRBV10-1	TRBJ1-4	NA	NA	CATPGERLATNEKLFF	TGCGCCACCCCGGGTGAGAGGTTGGCAACTAATGAAAAACTGTTTTTT
TRBV15	TRBJ1-1	NA	NA	CATSSQGVGNTEAFF	TGTGCCACCAGCTCCCAAGGGGTGGGGAACACTGAAGCTTTCTTT
TRBV18	TRBJ2-3	once	TRBD2	CASSPPAGGMTDTQYF	TGTGCCAGCTCACCACCGGCCGGGGGGATGACAGATACGCAGTATTTT
TRBV9	TRBJ2-1	NA	NA	CASSGGSEGETYNEQFF	TGTGCCAGCAGCGGAGGCTCCGAGGGGGAAACCTACAATGAGCAGTTCTTC
TRBV19	TRBJ1-2	once	TRBD1	CASRQGADYGYTF	TGTGCCAGTAGACAGGGGGCAGACTATGGCTACACCTTC
TRBV19	TRBJ1-5	NA	NA	CASSAGVRQPQHF	TGTGCCAGTAGTGCGGGTGTTCGTCAGCCCCAGCATTTT
TRBV29-1	TRBJ2-5	NA	NA	CSVVTGAQYF	TGCAGCGTGGTAACAGGAGCCCAGTACTTC
TRBV19	TRBJ2-3	NA	NA	CASSRIETDTQYF	TGTGCCAGTAGTAGAATAGAGACAGATACGCAGTATTTT
TRBV18	TRBJ2-7	NA	NA	CASSPPAGLTMYF	TGTGCCAGCTCACCACCAGCGGGTCTGACAATGTACTTC
TRBV7-9	TRBJ1-5	NA	NA	CASSLGGYGGNQPQHF	TGTGCCAGCAGCTTAGGAGGGTATGGGGGCAATCAGCCCCAGCATTTT
TRBV5-4	TRBJ2-5	NA	TRBD2	CASSLGASGGSRETQYF	TGTGCCAGCAGCTTGGGGGCTAGCGGGGGAAGTAGGGAGACCCAGTACTTC
TRBV3-1/TRBV3-2	TRBJ2-2	NA	NA	CASSQLAVGSTGELFF	TGTGCCAGCAGCCAATTAGCGGTTGGAAGCACCGGGGAGCTGTTTTTT
TRBV11-3	TRBJ2-1	NA	NA	CASSSSVEQFF	TGTGCCAGCAGCTCGTCAGTCGAGCAGTTCTTC
TRBV5-5	TRBJ2-3	NA	NA	CASSRTASTDTQYF	TGTGCCAGCAGTCGGACTGCTAGCACAGATACGCAGTATTTT
TRBV4-3	TRBJ1-5	once	TRBD1	CASSQGAGPQHF	TGCGCCAGCAGTCAGGGGGCGGGGCCCCAGCATTTT
TRBV5-1	TRBJ2-1	NA	NA	CASSSPGGLYNEQFF	TGCGCCAGCAGCTCCCCCGGGGGTCTCTACAATGAGCAGTTCTTC
TRBV7-3	TRBJ2-1	NA	TRBD2	CASSKGLAGANEQFF	TGTGCCAGCAGCAAAGGACTAGCGGGAGCCAATGAGCAGTTCTTC
TRBV6-1	TRBJ1-2	once	TRBD1	CASSEGGTGPFYTF	TGTGCCAGCAGTGAAGGAGGGACAGGACCCTTCTACACCTTC
TRBV5-6	TRBJ2-7	NA	NA	CASVREFDEQYF	TGTGCCAGCGTGAGGGAATTTGATGAGCAGTACTTC
TRBV28	TRBJ2-5	NA	TRBD1	CASSRRTGAETQYF	TGTGCCAGCAGCCGTCGGACAGGCGCAGAGACCCAGTACTTC